These T cell receptor beta chains were read from a single sample in a study of T cell repertoires in cytomegalovirus infection. Their antigens remain unidentified. TCRdb independently ran MiXCR on the reads; one entry per CDR3 protein. The table lists about 920,000 distinct CDR3 sequences, around a third of them singletons. This specimen consisted of cultured CD8+ T cells from PBMCs, obtained from culture after CMV antigen stimulation. The receptors originated from a human donor in good health (CMV status not recorded). Some clones in this sample may be carry-over from other donors' samples. Each CDR3 is given with its conserved first and last residue. A D gene is named only where the DNA matches it firmly. A row's size may be missing; if present it is once, few, many or a size class.

d_call	v_call	clone_size	j_call	cdr3_aa	cdr3_nt
TRBD2	TRBV6-5	few	TRBJ2-7	CASSPDLAGGLYEQYF	TGTGCCAGCAGCCCAGACCTAGCGGGGGGCCTCTACGAGCAGTACTTC
NA	TRBV6-1	few	TRBJ1-3	CASSDKRFSGNTIYF	TGTGCCAGCAGTGACAAGCGATTCTCTGGAAACACCATATATTTT
NA	TRBV19	NA	TRBJ1-5	CASSTIRDLSQPQHF	TGTGCCAGTAGTACGATCCGGGATCTGAGTCAGCCCCAGCATTTT
NA	TRBV27	NA	TRBJ2-2	CASAIPGHLNTGELFF	TGTGCCAGCGCCATACCGGGACACCTGAACACCGGGGAGCTGTTTTTT
TRBD1	TRBV7-9	few	TRBJ2-4	CASSSPDRALAKNIQYF	TGTGCCAGCAGCTCTCCGGACAGGGCACTAGCCAAAAACATTCAGTACTTC
TRBD1	TRBV6-1	many	TRBJ1-1	CASSNTGGSGTEAFF	TGTGCCAGCAGTAATACAGGGGGAAGCGGCACTGAAGCTTTCTTT
TRBD1	TRBV6-1	few	TRBJ1-3	CASSYDSTGSGNTIYF	TGTGCCAGCAGTTATGATTCGACAGGGTCCGGAAACACCATATATTTT
NA	TRBV19	NA	TRBJ1-1	CASSTGTSTEAFF	TGTGCCAGTAGTACCGGGACCTCCACTGAAGCTTTCTTT
NA	TRBV7-2	many	TRBJ2-3	CASSWTAPQGEFTDTQYF	TGTGCCAGCAGCTGGACTGCCCCTCAGGGCGAGTTCACAGATACGCAGTATTTT
TRBD2	TRBV6-1	few	TRBJ2-2	CASSARTSNTGELFF	TGTGCCAGCAGTGCCCGGACTAGCAACACCGGGGAGCTGTTTTTT
TRBD1	TRBV20-1	NA	TRBJ1-2	CSASDRENYGYTF	TGCAGTGCTAGTGACAGGGAAAACTATGGCTACACCTTC
NA	TRBV27	few	TRBJ2-2	CASSLTQQNTGELFF	TGTGCCAGCAGTTTGACGCAGCAGAACACCGGGGAGCTGTTTTTT
NA	TRBV29-1	NA	TRBJ2-7	CSVEAQGKSEQYF	TGCAGCGTGGAGGCGCAGGGTAAGAGCGAGCAGTACTTC
NA	TRBV28	few	TRBJ1-1	CASKLRGRLMNTEAFF	TGTGCCAGCAAATTAAGGGGTCGGCTGATGAACACTGAAGCTTTCTTT
NA	TRBV9	once	TRBJ2-1	CASSADGISYNEQFF	TGTGCCAGCAGCGCGGATGGGATCTCCTACAATGAGCAGTTCTTC
TRBD1	TRBV7-6	many	TRBJ1-1	CASSLAAPWTGGESTEAFF	TGTGCCAGCAGCTTAGCGGCCCCCTGGACAGGGGGTGAAAGCACTGAAGCTTTCTTT
TRBD1	TRBV7-7	many	TRBJ1-2	CASREADGTGISGGYTF	TGTGCTAGCAGGGAAGCCGACGGGACAGGGATTTCGGGTGGCTACACCTTC
NA	TRBV7-6	NA	TRBJ2-5	CASTVGAETQYF	TGTGCCAGTACAGTGGGGGCGGAGACCCAGTACTTC
TRBD1	TRBV27	NA	TRBJ1-2	CASSATGAYYGYTF	TGTGCCAGCAGTGCTACAGGGGCTTACTATGGCTACACCTTC
TRBD1	TRBV4-1	few	TRBJ2-5	CASSDRQGVEKTQYF	TGCGCCAGCAGCGACCGACAGGGGGTTGAGAAGACCCAGTACTTC
NA	TRBV24-1	NA	TRBJ2-3	CVTSGGSSGLTDTQYF	TGTGTCACCAGTGGAGGCAGTTCAGGGCTCACAGATACGCAGTATTTT
TRBD1	TRBV7-3	NA	TRBJ2-3	CASSLTLDREGGTQYF	TGTGCCAGCAGCTTAACGTTGGACAGGGAAGGTGGAACGCAGTATTTT
NA	TRBV7-3	many	TRBJ2-1	CASRPGWVLGSWGYNEQFF	TGTGCCAGCAGGCCGGGGTGGGTTTTGGGTTCTTGGGGTTACAATGAGCAGTTCTTC
NA	TRBV29-1	few	TRBJ2-5	CSVDGTQEETQYF	TGCAGCGTCGACGGGACTCAAGAAGAGACCCAGTACTTC
NA	TRBV6-6	NA	TRBJ2-6	CVSSDPYSGANVLTF	TGTGTCAGCAGTGACCCATACTCTGGGGCCAACGTCCTGACTTTC
NA	TRBV6-2/TRBV6-3	NA	TRBJ2-5	CASSPTRGGETQYF	TGTGCCAGCAGTCCAACTAGGGGCGGGGAGACCCAGTACTTC
NA	TRBV27	NA	TRBJ2-1	CASSLGQNFNEQFF	TGTGCCAGCAGTTTGGGCCAGAATTTCAATGAGCAGTTCTTC
NA	TRBV7-9	NA	TRBJ2-1	CASRRSGGSQIF	TGTGCCAGCAGACGGTCTGGGGGATCCCAGATCTTC
TRBD1	TRBV7-8	many	TRBJ2-1	CASSHRGRLDNEQFF	TGTGCCAGCAGCCACAGGGGACGCTTGGACAATGAGCAGTTCTTC
NA	TRBV27	few	TRBJ1-5	CATRKAGSNQPQHF	TGTGCCACCCGGAAAGCCGGTAGCAATCAGCCCCAGCATTTT
NA	TRBV7-9	few	TRBJ2-3	CAEGRIPTDTQYF	TGTGCCGAGGGGAGGATTCCCACAGATACGCAGTATTTT
NA	TRBV19	NA	TRBJ2-3	CASSIGGQFTDTQYF	TGTGCCAGTAGTATCGGGGGACAGTTCACAGATACGCAGTATTTT
TRBD1	TRBV19	NA	TRBJ2-7	CASSPPGTEWGEQYF	TGTGCCAGTAGTCCCCCCGGGACAGAATGGGGAGAGCAGTACTTC
TRBD1	TRBV12-3/TRBV12-4	many	TRBJ2-5	CASSSIPGQGNEETQYF	TGTGCCAGCAGTTCCATCCCGGGACAGGGAAACGAAGAGACCCAGTACTTC
TRBD1	TRBV6-6	NA	TRBJ2-5	CASSYSRDRGETQYF	TGTGCCAGCAGTTACTCCAGGGACAGGGGGGAGACCCAGTACTTC
TRBD1	TRBV5-5	NA	TRBJ2-3	CASSPPDRLADTQYF	TGTGCCAGCAGCCCCCCGGACAGGCTAGCAGATACGCAGTATTTT
TRBD1	TRBV27	NA	TRBJ1-1	CASTTGDYTEAFF	TGTGCCAGCACCACAGGGGACTACACTGAAGCTTTCTTT
NA	TRBV19	few	TRBJ1-1	CASSGSANTEAFF	TGTGCCAGTAGTGGTTCAGCGAACACTGAAGCTTTCTTT
NA	TRBV7-8	NA	TRBJ2-5	CASSSAGQTQYF	TGTGCCAGCAGCTCGGCTGGCCAGACCCAGTACTTC
NA	TRBV20-1	few	TRBJ1-2	CSALDTTNYGYTF	TGCAGTGCTTTGGACACTACTAACTATGGCTACACCTTC
TRBD1	TRBV18	NA	TRBJ2-1	CASSPYDRGQDDEQFF	TGTGCCAGCTCACCCTACGACAGGGGGCAGGACGATGAGCAGTTCTTC
NA	TRBV4-2	NA	TRBJ2-3	CASSPERRNTDTQYF	TGTGCCAGCAGCCCGGAGAGAAGGAACACAGATACGCAGTATTTT
TRBD1	TRBV10-3	NA	TRBJ1-5	CAISGEGAADQPQHF	TGTGCCATCAGTGGAGAGGGGGCTGCAGATCAGCCCCAGCATTTT
NA	TRBV4-3	NA	TRBJ2-1	CASSQKQGRSYNEQFF	TGCGCCAGCAGCCAGAAACAGGGTCGCTCCTACAATGAGCAGTTCTTC
TRBD1	TRBV7-9	few	TRBJ2-2	CASTRGQNTGELFF	TGTGCCAGCACGAGGGGGCAAAACACCGGGGAGCTGTTTTTT